This T cell receptor beta chain was recovered during a study of T cell changes during pregnancy in multiple sclerosis. The ends were cut back, 5 bases at V and 5 bases at J, with 15 bases in the middle. The CDR3 sequence is 15 residues long. Looked up from germline, CDR1 is MDHEN and CDR2 is SYDVKM. TCRdb's table, derived via immunoSEQ multiplex PCR, lists solely in-frame clones and lacks some. The repertoire includes approximately 130,000 clones, about 96% of them detected once, and less than 0.55% sits in the top ten. The TCR was taken from a female donor with multiple sclerosis, enrolled in a pregnancy study. The starting material was peripheral blood, obtained after pregnancy. The V gene is TRBV28, the J gene TRBJ2-2; possibly TRBD1 for D (6 bases). The CDR3 region has the DNA TGTGCCAGCAGTGACTCTTACAGGGTAACCGGGGAGCTGTTTTTT. It is translated as CASSDSYRVTGELFF. Supplemented by reference TRBV28 and TRBJ2-2, the full variable domain reads DVKVTQSSRYLVKRTGEKVFLECVQDMDHENMFWYRQDPGLGLRLIYFSYDVKMKEKGDIPEGYSVSREKKERFSLILESASTNQTSMYLCASSDSYRVTGELFFGEGSRLTVL.